This T cell receptor beta chain was recovered during a study of response to subunit inactivated influenza vaccine. The trim removed 4 bases at V and 3 bases at J, leaving 3 bases unmatched. The CDR3 sequence is 15 residues long. Germline loops: CDR1 LGHNA, CDR2 YSLEER. Findings and limits, study-wide: The authors put forward the suggestion that each seasonal influenza vaccination may bring in only a limited number of new T cells.

TCRdb ran MiXCR on the RT-PCR reads and lists one entry per CDR3 protein. The data hold around 500,000 distinct CDR3 sequences, with roughly 9.8% observed a single time. In its sample, this clonotype was seen a few times. Its antigen is not known. This sample comprised PBMCs from blood, obtained 40 to 50 days after vaccination. The V gene is TRBV4-3, the J gene TRBJ1-2; 12 bases line up with TRBD1. This receptor was taken from a man between 50 and 59 years old who received an inactivated influenza vaccine. The CDR3 reads CASSPGQGADYGYTF. The CDR3 DNA follows: TGCGCCAGCAGCCCGGGACAGGGGGCGGACTATGGCTACACCTTC.